This T cell receptor (beta chain) originates from a study of cytomegalovirus exposure and HLA in healthy donors. Background on the study: In a previous analysis, 117 million unique TCR beta sequences were found from about 179 million T cells. Broader study findings: Researchers reported in a later analysis that common viral pathogens appeared linked to several top clusters.

Comment on this clone: The antigen is not known.

In the PCR, 60 Vbeta and 13 Jbeta primers were used. The assay was immunoSEQ multiplex PCR, and TCRdb's table has in-frame clones only and misses some. Of tens of thousands of clones listed, just over 70% are singletons. Trimming cost V 2 bases and J 3 bases, with 12 bases left between them. Germline CDR1 is SGHNT and CDR2 is YYREEE (reference sequence). The CDR3 covers 15 residues. What was sequenced was PBMCs. The sequence was obtained from a man between 60 and 75 years old in good health and CMV-seropositive. The gene calls are TRBV5-4 and TRBJ2-1; a possible D gene is TRBD2 (7 bases). CDR3 DNA: TGTGCCAGCAGCTTATGGGGGGGCCGCTACAATGAGCAGTTCTTC. This translates into CASSLWGGRYNEQFF.